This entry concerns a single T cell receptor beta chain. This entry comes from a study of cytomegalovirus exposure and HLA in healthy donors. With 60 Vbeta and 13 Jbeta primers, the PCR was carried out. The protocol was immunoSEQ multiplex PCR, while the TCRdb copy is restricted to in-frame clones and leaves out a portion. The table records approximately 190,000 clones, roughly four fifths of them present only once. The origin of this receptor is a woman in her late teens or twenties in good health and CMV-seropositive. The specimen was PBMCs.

The CDR3 DNA follows: TGTGCCAGCAGCGTGTCGGGGGTTAGCAATGAGCAGTTCTTC. Translation: CASSVSGVSNEQFF. The V gene is TRBV9, the J gene TRBJ2-1; D possibly corresponds to TRBD2 (6 bases). Germline CDR1 SGDLS, CDR2 YYNGEE. The CDR3 runs to 14 residues. V lost 2 bases and J 6 bases, leaving 12 bases between the germline ends.